Shown below are 3 T cell receptor beta chains from a single sample sequenced in a study of blood T cell repertoires in COVID-19. Method: immunoSEQ multiplex PCR; TCRdb's copy keeps in-frame clones and lacks some. The sample lists around 70,000 clones; more than 75% were seen once. Sequencing was carried out using peripheral blood. These receptors were obtained from a woman aged 80 or over with active or convalescent COVID-19.

V is TRBV2 and J is TRBJ1-5; D call uncertain. V lost 7 bases and J lost 6, with 16 bases in between. The CDR3 covers 14 residues. Per the germline V gene, CDR1 is SNHLY and CDR2 is FYNNEI. CDR3 protein: CASNRAIEGQPQHF. Here the CDR3 DNA reads TGTGCCAGCAACCGAGCTATCGAGGGTCAGCCCCAGCATTTT.

This clone came up once. The J gene is TRBJ1-1, the V gene TRBV7-2; 8 bases map to TRBD1. J gave up 5 bases and V 2 bases, and 4 bases lay outside the gene matches. CDR3 length: 14 amino acids. Germline assignment: CDR1 SGHTA and CDR2 FQGNSA. The CDR3 region is CASSLQGAGTEAFF. DNA for the CDR3: TGTGCCAGCAGCTTACAGGGGGCGGGGACTGAAGCTTTCTTT.

V and J are TRBV5-8 and TRBJ1-2; a weak D match, TRBD1 (6 bases). The CDR3 loop spans 15 amino acids. Trimming shortened V by 0 bases and J by 8 bases, and 17 bases separated the two germline ends. Looked up from germline, CDR1 is SGHTS and CDR2 is YDEGEE. In DNA, the CDR3 is TGTGCCAGCAGCTTGGCCTGGGCAGGGGTGAGCGGCTACACCTTC. Translated, it gives CASSLAWAGVSGYTF. Using reference TRBV5-8 and TRBJ1-2 for the parts outside the CDR3, the full variable domain is EAGVTQSPTHLIKTRGQQATLRCSPISGHTSVYWYQQALGLGLQFLLWYDEGEERNRGNFPPRFSGRQFPNYSSELNVNALELEDSALYLCASSLAWAGVSGYTFGSGTRLTVV.